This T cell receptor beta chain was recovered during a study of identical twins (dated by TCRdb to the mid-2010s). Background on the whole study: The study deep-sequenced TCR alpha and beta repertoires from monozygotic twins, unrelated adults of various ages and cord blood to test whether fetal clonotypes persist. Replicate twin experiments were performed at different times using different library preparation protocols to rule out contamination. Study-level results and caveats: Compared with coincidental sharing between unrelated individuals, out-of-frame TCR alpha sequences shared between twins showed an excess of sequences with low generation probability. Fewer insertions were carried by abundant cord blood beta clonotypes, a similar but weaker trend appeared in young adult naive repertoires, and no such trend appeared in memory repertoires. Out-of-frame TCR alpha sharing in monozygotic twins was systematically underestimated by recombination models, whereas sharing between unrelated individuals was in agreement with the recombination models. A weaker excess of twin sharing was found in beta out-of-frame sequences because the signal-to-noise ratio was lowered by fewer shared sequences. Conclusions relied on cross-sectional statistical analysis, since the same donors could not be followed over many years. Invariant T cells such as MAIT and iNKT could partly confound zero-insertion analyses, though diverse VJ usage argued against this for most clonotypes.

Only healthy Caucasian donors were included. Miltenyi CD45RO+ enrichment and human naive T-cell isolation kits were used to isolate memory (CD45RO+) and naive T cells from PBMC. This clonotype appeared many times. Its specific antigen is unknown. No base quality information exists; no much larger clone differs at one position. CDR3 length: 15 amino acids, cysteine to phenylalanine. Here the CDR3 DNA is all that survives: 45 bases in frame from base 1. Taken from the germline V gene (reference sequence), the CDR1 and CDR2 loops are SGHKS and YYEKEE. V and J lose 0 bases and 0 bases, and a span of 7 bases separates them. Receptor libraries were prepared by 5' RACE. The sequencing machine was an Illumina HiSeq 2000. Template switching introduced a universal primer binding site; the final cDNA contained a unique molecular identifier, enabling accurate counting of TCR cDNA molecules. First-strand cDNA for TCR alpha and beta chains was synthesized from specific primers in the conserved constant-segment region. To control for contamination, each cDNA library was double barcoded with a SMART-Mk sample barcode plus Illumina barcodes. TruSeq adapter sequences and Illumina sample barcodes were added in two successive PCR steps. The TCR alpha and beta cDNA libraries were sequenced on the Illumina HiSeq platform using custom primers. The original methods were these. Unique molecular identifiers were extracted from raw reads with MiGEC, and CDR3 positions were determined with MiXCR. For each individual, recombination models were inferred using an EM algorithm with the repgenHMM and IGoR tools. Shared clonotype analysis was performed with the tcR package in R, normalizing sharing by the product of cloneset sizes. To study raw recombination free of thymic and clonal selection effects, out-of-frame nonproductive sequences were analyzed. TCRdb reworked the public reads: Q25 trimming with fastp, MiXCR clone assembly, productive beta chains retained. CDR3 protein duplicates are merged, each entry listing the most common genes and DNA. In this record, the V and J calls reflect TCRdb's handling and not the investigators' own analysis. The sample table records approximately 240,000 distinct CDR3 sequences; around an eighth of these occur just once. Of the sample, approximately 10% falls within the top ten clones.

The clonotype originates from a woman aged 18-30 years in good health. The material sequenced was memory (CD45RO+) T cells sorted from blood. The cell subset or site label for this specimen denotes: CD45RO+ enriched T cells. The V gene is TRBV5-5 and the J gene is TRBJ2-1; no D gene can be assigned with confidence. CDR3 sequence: CASSLEGLSYNEQFF. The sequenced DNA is TGTGCCAGCAGCTTGGAGGGCCTCTCCTACAATGAGCAGTTCTTC.